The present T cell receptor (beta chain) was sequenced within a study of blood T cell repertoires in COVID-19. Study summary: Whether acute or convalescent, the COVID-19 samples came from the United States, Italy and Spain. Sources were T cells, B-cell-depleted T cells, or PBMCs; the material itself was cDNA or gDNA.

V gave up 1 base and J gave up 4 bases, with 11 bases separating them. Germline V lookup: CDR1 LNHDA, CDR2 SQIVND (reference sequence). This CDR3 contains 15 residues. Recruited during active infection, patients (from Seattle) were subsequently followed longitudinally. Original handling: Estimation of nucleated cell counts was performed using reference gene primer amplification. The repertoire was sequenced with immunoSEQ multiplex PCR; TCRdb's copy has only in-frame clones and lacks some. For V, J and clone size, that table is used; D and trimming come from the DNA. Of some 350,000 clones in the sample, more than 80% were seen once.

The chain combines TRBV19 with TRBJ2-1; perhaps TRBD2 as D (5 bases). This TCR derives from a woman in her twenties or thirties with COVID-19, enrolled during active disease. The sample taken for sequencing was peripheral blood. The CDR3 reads CASSIGSVGYNEQFF. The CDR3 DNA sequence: TGTGCCAGTAGTATAGGTAGCGTCGGATACAATGAGCAGTTCTTC.